This T cell receptor beta chain was identified in a study of blood T cell repertoires in COVID-19. Using immunoSEQ multiplex PCR, the repertoire was profiled, and TCRdb retains in-frame clones only, with some absent. The data show hundreds of thousands of clones, under 90% seen once. Germline V gives CDR1 LNHDA, CDR2 SQIVND (reference sequence). The CDR3 sequence is 15 residues long. Trimming left V 6 bases short and J 0 bases short, with 12 bases between. Sequencing was done on a sample of PBMCs or T cells enriched from blood (not recorded which). The TCR originated in a man in his fifties or sixties who had recovered from COVID-19. This chain joins TRBV19 and TRBJ1-5; D gene ambiguous. CDR3 bases: TGTGCCAGTAGGACGACAAGTCGTAGCAATCAGCCCCAGCATTTT. Translation: CASRTTSRSNQPQHF.